A single sample gave rise to the 25 T cell receptor beta chains below, sequenced in a study of blood T cell repertoires in COVID-19. The data were produced by immunoSEQ multiplex PCR, yet TCRdb's version contains in-frame clones alone and is incomplete. This table has some 40,000 clones, 80% to 90% appearing once. Sequencing used peripheral blood. The source of these receptors is a man between 60 and 75 years old in a cohort sampled during active COVID-19.

The chain carries TRBV2 and TRBJ2-7; D uncertain. The V and J ends lost 7 bases and 3 bases respectively, with 13 bases between them. The CDR3 covers 13 residues. Germline V gives CDR1 SNHLY, CDR2 FYNNEI. In nucleotides, the CDR3 is TGTGCCAGCACTACCGACACGAGCTACGAGCAGTACTTC. The encoded protein is CASTTDTSYEQYF.

The genes are TRBV18 and TRBJ1-1; D uncertain. There are 13 residues in the CDR3. The germline gives CDR1 KGHSH, CDR2 LQKENI. Trimming pared 3 bases from V and 1 base from J, leaving 6 bases between. The DNA for the CDR3 is TGTGCCAGCTCACCCCGAGCGAACACTGAAGCTTTCTTT. Amino acid sequence: CASSPRANTEAFF. Filled out from reference TRBV18 and TRBJ1-1, the complete variable domain reads NAGVMQNPRHLVRRRGQEARLRCSPMKGHSHVYWYRQLPEEGLKFMVYLQKENIIDESGMPKERFSAEFPKEGPSILRIQQVVRGDSAAYFCASSPRANTEAFFGQGTRLTVV.

This clone has just a few counts. This chain connects TRBV6-5 to TRBJ1-1; D unresolved. The germline V and J ends were trimmed by 5 bases and 1 base, with 11 bases remaining between them. The germline gives CDR1 MNHEY, CDR2 SVGAGI. This CDR3 region has 14 residues. CDR3 residues: CASSRREGNTEAFF. DNA for the CDR3: TGTGCCAGCAGTCGCCGGGAGGGGAACACTGAAGCTTTCTTT.

The chain joins TRBV5-1 to TRBJ1-4, with D hard to call. Looked up from germline, CDR1 is SGHRS and CDR2 is YFSETQ. CDR3 length: 12 amino acids. DNA for the CDR3: TGCGTGAGGGTAGGGACTAATGAAAAACTGTTTTTT. It translates to CVRVGTNEKLFF.

V usage is TRBV14 and J usage is TRBJ1-4; D possibly corresponds to TRBD1 (5 bases). Trimming took off 5 bases at V and 4 bases at J, with 17 bases between the two ends. Germline CDR1 is SGHDN and CDR2 is FVKESK. The length of the CDR3 is 16 residues. The CDR3 sequence is CASSVITTASNEKLFF. The DNA for the CDR3 is TGTGCCAGCAGCGTTATAACGACAGCAAGTAATGAAAAACTGTTTTTT.

The CDR3 DNA reads TGCGCCAGCAGCTTGGCGGCCGGAGCTAACTATGGCTACACCTTC. Its protein is CASSLAAGANYGYTF. The chain has TRBV5-1 and TRBJ1-2, with no clear D. V was clipped by 0 bases and J by 0 bases, with 9 bases between them. This CDR3 has 15 residues. Germline loops: CDR1 SGHRS, CDR2 YFSETQ.

The chain uses TRBV27 and TRBJ1-6; D unresolved. Germline V gene lookup returns CDR1 MNHEY and CDR2 SMNVEV (reference sequence). The V end lost 6 bases, the J end lost 3 bases, and 6 bases lay between the germline ends. CDR3 size: 13 residues. CDR3 bases: TGTGCCAGCAGACTAAGCTATAATTCACCCCTCCACTTT. Protein product: CASRLSYNSPLHF.

The V call is TRBV3-1 (or the pseudogene TRBV3-2), the J call TRBJ2-5; TRBD1 might be the D (5 bases). V was clipped by 4 bases and J by 3 bases, with 18 bases between them. This CDR3 contains 16 residues. Germline V lookup: CDR1 LGHDT, CDR2 YNNKEL (reference sequence). CDR3 sequence (DNA): TGTGCCAGCAGCCCGATGGGTAGGGGCTCCAAAGAGACCCAGTACTTC. Translation gives CASSPMGRGSKETQYF.

The chain joins TRBV28 to TRBJ2-1; 10 nucleotides line up with TRBD2. CDR3 size: 15 residues. CDR1 and CDR2 (germline): MDHEN, SYDVKM. Trimming at V came to 4 bases and at J to 7 bases, leaving 7 bases not matched to a gene. CDR3 bases: TGTGCCAGCAGTTCAGCTAGCGGGAGTATGAATGAGCAGTTCTTC. Translating gives CASSSASGSMNEQFF.

The chain couples TRBV5-1 to TRBJ1-1, with D tentatively TRBD1 (5 bases). V gave up 2 bases and J gave up 8 bases, with 16 bases separating them. Germline V gives CDR1 SGHRS, CDR2 YFSETQ. The CDR3 length is 14 residues. CDR3 in DNA: TGCGCCAGCAGCTTTGGGGGAGGGCACTCCGAAGCTTTCTTT. This sequence encodes CASSFGGGHSEAFF.

The gene calls are TRBV20-1 and TRBJ2-7, with 11 bases that match TRBD2. CDR1 is DFQATT and CDR2 is SNEGSKA in the germline V gene (reference sequence). The CDR3 is 13 residues long. The J segment lost 3 bases and the V segment lost 3 bases, leaving 1 base of the junction unmatched. Written as DNA, the CDR3 is TGCAGTGCTAGTAGCGGGGGGGACTACGAGCAGTACTTC. Its protein product is CSASSGGDYEQYF.

The chain carries TRBV11-2 and TRBJ1-1; no clear D. The CDR3 has 16 residues. V dropped 0 bases and J dropped 0 bases, with 11 bases sitting between them. In germline, CDR1 is SGHAT, CDR2 FQNNGV. CDR3 nucleotides: TGTGCCAGCAGCTTAGAATTCGGGAGGATGAACACTGAAGCTTTCTTT. Protein sequence: CASSLEFGRMNTEAFF.

CDR3 in amino acids: CASSNRTSGPYEQYF. The CDR3 nucleotides are TGTGCCAGCAGCAACAGGACTAGCGGGCCCTACGAGCAGTACTTC. The chain has TRBV7-2 and TRBJ2-7; 11 positions match TRBD2. The germline V gene encodes CDR1 SGHTA and CDR2 FQGNSA. The junction had 5 bases not matched to a gene; V was cut back by 5 bases and J by 2 bases. The CDR3 has 15 residues. Drawing the rest from reference TRBV7-2 and TRBJ2-7, the complete variable domain is GAGVSQSPSNKVTEKGKDVELRCDPISGHTALYWYRQSLGQGLEFLIYFQGNSAPDKSGLPSDRFSAERTGGSVSTLTIQRTQQEDSAVYLCASSNRTSGPYEQYFGPGTRLTVT.

V gene TRBV7-6 combines with J gene TRBJ2-7; 9 nucleotides align to TRBD1. The CDR3 consists of 14 residues. With 1 base clipped from V and 5 bases from J, the junction kept 3 bases outside the gene matches. Germline V gene sequence: CDR1 SGHVS, CDR2 FNYEAQ. CDR3: CASSLGTGGNEQYF. The CDR3 DNA reads TGTGCCAGCAGCTTAGGTACAGGGGGCAACGAGCAGTACTTC.

The chain uses TRBV28 and TRBJ2-1; 7 nucleotides match TRBD2. Germline V gene data show CDR1 as MDHEN and CDR2 as SYDVKM. Trimming at V came to 6 bases and at J to 3 bases, leaving 5 bases not matched to a gene. The CDR3 length is 14 residues. For the CDR3, the DNA is TGTGCCAGCAGCCTCAGCGGGGACTACAATGAGCAGTTCTTC. Translated: CASSLSGDYNEQFF.

The chain employs TRBV28 and TRBJ2-2; the match to TRBD2 covers 8 bases. The CDR3 sequence is 13 residues long. Germline CDR1 and CDR2: MDHEN and SYDVKM. DNA of the CDR3: TGTGCGACCGGGGGGGGGAACACCGGGGAGCTGTTTTTT. Protein sequence: CATGGGNTGELFF.

The chain has TRBV4-3 and TRBJ1-2; 7 positions agree with TRBD1. The CDR3 runs to 16 residues. Germline trimming cut 0 bases from V and 6 bases from J; bases unmatched to any gene: 10. Germline CDR1 and CDR2: LGHNA and YSLEER. As DNA, the CDR3 is TGCGCCAGCAGCCAAGATCTAAATCAGGGGGTCGATGGCTACACCTTC. This encodes CASSQDLNQGVDGYTF.

The chain joins TRBV6-1 to TRBJ1-6, with 8 bases matching TRBD1. The CDR3 is 18 residues long. Germline loops: CDR1 MNHNS, CDR2 SASEGT. Trimming cost V 4 bases and J 1 base; bases outside gene matches: 9. The CDR3 spells CASSGQGAAWSYNSPLHF. Written as DNA, the CDR3 is TGTGCCAGCAGTGGCCAGGGGGCCGCCTGGTCCTATAATTCACCCCTCCACTTT.

The chain joins TRBV5-1 to TRBJ2-3; possibly TRBD2 for D (5 bases). V was clipped by 5 bases and J by 6 bases, with 7 bases between them. CDR3 length equals 11 residues. CDR1 SGHRS and CDR2 YFSETQ come from the germline V gene. The CDR3 region is CASRTGDTQYF. For the CDR3, the DNA is TGCGCCAGCAGAACGGGGGATACGCAGTATTTT.

The V and J genes are TRBV5-6 and TRBJ1-4; D is unclear. Trimming removed 2 bases from V and 4 bases from J, with 12 bases in between. The germline V gene encodes CDR1 SGHDT and CDR2 YYEEEE. The CDR3 consists of 15 residues. The CDR3 bases are TGTGCCAGCAGCTTCCGGGAGTATGGTAATGAAAAACTGTTTTTT. It translates to CASSFREYGNEKLFF.

The gene calls are TRBV6-6 and TRBJ2-2; TRBD2 matches at 7 bases. Germline V gene sequence: CDR1 MNHNY, CDR2 SVGAGI (reference sequence). The trim removed 5 bases at V and 6 bases at J, leaving 9 bases unmatched. The CDR3 runs to 15 residues. CDR3 loop: CASSVPGLRAGELFF. The CDR3 nucleotides are TGTGCCAGCAGTGTACCGGGACTAAGGGCCGGGGAGCTGTTTTTT.

V gene TRBV30 combines with J gene TRBJ2-5, with D tentatively TRBD2 (7 bases). Germline CDR1 reads GTSNPN; CDR2 reads SVGIG (reference sequence). V lost 1 base, J lost 4 bases, and 13 bases lay in between. There are 14 residues in the CDR3. The CDR3 region is CAWSGGGRGETQYF. The CDR3 DNA sequence: TGTGCCTGGAGTGGGGGGGGCAGGGGAGAGACCCAGTACTTC.

A word on this clone: Mismatch with germline at one junction end may stem from a read error. V and J are TRBV7-8 and TRBJ1-5, with D possibly being TRBD1 (5 bases). CDR1 is SGHVS and CDR2 is FQNEAQ in the germline V gene. This CDR3 has 13 amino acids. CDR3 in amino acids: CASNRQFNQPQHF. The CDR3 region has the DNA TGTGCAAGCAATAGACAGTTCAATCAGCCCCAGCATTTT.

The V call is TRBV28, the J call TRBJ2-5, with D possibly matching TRBD1 (6 bases). This CDR3 is built from 17 residues. V gave up 5 bases and J gave up 5 bases, with 24 bases separating them. Germline V gene lookup returns CDR1 MDHEN and CDR2 SYDVKM. The CDR3 region is CASSTLRGYSPGETQYF. DNA for the CDR3: TGTGCCAGCAGTACACTAAGGGGGTACTCTCCGGGCGAGACCCAGTACTTC.

In its sample, this clone was seen a few times. The rearrangement uses TRBV2 and TRBJ1-2; a possible D gene is TRBD1 (5 bases). The CDR3 extends over 15 amino acids. Germline V gene data show CDR1 as SNHLY and CDR2 as FYNNEI. V was trimmed by 11 bases and J by 2 bases, leaving 21 bases between them. The CDR3 DNA reads TGTGCCGTACGGGACTCCGGAAGGATAAACTATGGCTACACCTTC. As protein: CAVRDSGRINYGYTF.